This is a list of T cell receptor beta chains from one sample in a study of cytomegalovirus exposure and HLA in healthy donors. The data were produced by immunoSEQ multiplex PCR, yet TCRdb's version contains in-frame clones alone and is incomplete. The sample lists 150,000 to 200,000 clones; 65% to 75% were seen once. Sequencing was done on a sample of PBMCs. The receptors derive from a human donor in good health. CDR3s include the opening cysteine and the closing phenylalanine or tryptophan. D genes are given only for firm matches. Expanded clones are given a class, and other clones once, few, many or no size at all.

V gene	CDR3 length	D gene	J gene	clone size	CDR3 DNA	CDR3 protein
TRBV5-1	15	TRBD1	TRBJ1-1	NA	TGCGCCAGCAGCTTGGCCGGGACAGCCAGCACTGAAGCTTTCTTT	CASSLAGTASTEAFF
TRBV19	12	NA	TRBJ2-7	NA	TGTGCCACCACGGCAGGGGCCTACGAGCAGTACTTC	CATTAGAYEQYF
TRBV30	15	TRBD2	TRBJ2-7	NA	TGTGCCTGGAGTGTAAAGGGACTAGCCCTGGGAGAGCAGTACTTC	CAWSVKGLALGEQYF
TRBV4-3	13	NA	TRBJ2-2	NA	TGCGCCAGCAGCCCGCGGAAGGACGGGGAGCTGTTTTTT	CASSPRKDGELFF
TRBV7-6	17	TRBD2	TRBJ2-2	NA	TGTGCCAGCAGCCCCGGACTAGCGGGCGAAAACACCGGGGAGCTGTTTTTT	CASSPGLAGENTGELFF
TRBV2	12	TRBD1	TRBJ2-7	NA	TGTGCCAGCCGACAGGGTTCCTACGAGCAGTACTTC	CASRQGSYEQYF
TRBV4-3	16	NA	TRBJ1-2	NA	TGCGCCAGCAGCCAAGATACGGAGGGAACTAACTATGGCTACACCTTC	CASSQDTEGTNYGYTF
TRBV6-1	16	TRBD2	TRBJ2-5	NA	TGTGCCAGCAGTGAAGCCGTCGGACTAGCCCGGGGTGCCCAGTACTTC	CASSEAVGLARGAQYF
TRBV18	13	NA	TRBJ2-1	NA	TGTGCCAGCTCACCACCTTTTAACAATGAGCAGTTCTTC	CASSPPFNNEQFF
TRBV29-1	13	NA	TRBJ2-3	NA	TGCAGCGTTGGACAGACCAGCACAGATACGCAGTATTTT	CSVGQTSTDTQYF
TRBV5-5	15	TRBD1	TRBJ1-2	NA	TGTGCCAGCAGCTTTTCAGGGGGCGCTAACTATGGCTACACCTTC	CASSFSGGANYGYTF
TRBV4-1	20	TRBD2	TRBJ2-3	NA	TGCGCCAGCAGCCAACCGAGGTGGAATCTAGCGGGGGCCATCACAGATACGCAGTATTTT	CASSQPRWNLAGAITDTQYF
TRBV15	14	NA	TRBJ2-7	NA	TGTGCCACCAGCAGAGTGAGTCCCTTCTACGAGCAGTACTTC	CATSRVSPFYEQYF
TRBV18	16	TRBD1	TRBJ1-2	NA	TGTGCCAGCTCACCACTAGGCAACAGGGGCGAGAGTGGCTACACCTTC	CASSPLGNRGESGYTF
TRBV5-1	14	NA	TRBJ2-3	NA	TGCGCCAGCAGCGTCGGACTCGGGGCAGATACGCAGTATTTT	CASSVGLGADTQYF
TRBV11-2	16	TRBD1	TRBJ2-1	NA	TGTGCCAGCAGGTCTCGACCGGGACAGGGTCACAATGAGCAGTTCTTC	CASRSRPGQGHNEQFF
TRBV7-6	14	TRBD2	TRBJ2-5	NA	TGTGCCAGCAGCTCTAGTGGGGGGGAAGAGACCCAGTACTTC	CASSSSGGEETQYF
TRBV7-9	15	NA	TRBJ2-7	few	TGTGCCAGCAGCTTATCGGGGGGCCTCTCCTACGAGCAGTACTTC	CASSLSGGLSYEQYF
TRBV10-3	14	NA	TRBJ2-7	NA	TGTGCCATCAGTGACAGTACCAAAACCTACGAGCAGTACTTC	CAISDSTKTYEQYF
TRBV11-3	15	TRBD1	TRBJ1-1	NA	TGTGCCAGCAGCTTAGAGGGACAGGGAGGAACTGAAGCTTTCTTT	CASSLEGQGGTEAFF
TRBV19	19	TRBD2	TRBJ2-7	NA	TGTGCCAGTAGTATTGGTCTAGCGGGGGACCCACCATTCTTCTACGAGCAGTACTTC	CASSIGLAGDPPFFYEQYF
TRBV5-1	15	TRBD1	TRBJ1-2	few	TGCGCCAGCAGCTTGGAGTCACAGGGGGCTCATGGCTACACCTTC	CASSLESQGAHGYTF
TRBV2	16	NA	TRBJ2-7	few	TGTGCCAGCGGGGAAGACCGGGACTGGGCGTCTCACGAGCAGTACTTC	CASGEDRDWASHEQYF
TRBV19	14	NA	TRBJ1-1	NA	TGTGCCAGTACCATATACAGGGAGAGCACTGAAGCTTTCTTT	CASTIYRESTEAFF
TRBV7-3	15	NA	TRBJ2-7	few	TGTGCCAGCAGCCCGACTGGGGGCGGTGGGAACGAGCAGTACTTC	CASSPTGGGGNEQYF
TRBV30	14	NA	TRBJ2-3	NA	TGTGCCTGGAGATCGGGGGAGGGCACAGATACGCAGTATTTT	CAWRSGEGTDTQYF
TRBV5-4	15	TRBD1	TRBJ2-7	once	TGTGCCAGCAGCTTGGCTTTGCAGGGGGCCCACGAGCAGTACTTC	CASSLALQGAHEQYF
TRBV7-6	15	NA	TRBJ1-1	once	TGTGCCAGCAGCTTAGGGTGGGGGGTGAACACTGAAGCTTTCTTT	CASSLGWGVNTEAFF
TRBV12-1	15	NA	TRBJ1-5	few	TGTGCCAGCAGAGGGTACAGGGGTAGGAATCAGCCCCAGCATTTT	CASRGYRGRNQPQHF
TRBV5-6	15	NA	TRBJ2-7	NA	TGTGCCAGCAGCCCGACTCGTCGAACCTTATACGAGCAGTACTTC	CASSPTRRTLYEQYF
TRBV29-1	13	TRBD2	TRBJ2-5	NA	TGCAGCGTTGAAGGGGGGGGACTTGAGACCCAGTACTTC	CSVEGGGLETQYF
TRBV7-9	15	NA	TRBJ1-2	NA	TGTGCCAGCAGCCCCCCCTTTAGGTCACAGCATGGCTACACCTTC	CASSPPFRSQHGYTF
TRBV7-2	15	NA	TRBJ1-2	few	TGTGCCAGCAGTAGTCTACCGGGGGCTAACTATGGCTACACCTTC	CASSSLPGANYGYTF
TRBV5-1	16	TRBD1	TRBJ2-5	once	TGCGCCAGCAGCTTGGGAGGGACAGGGAGCCAAGAGACCCAGTACTTC	CASSLGGTGSQETQYF
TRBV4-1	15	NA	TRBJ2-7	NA	TGCGCCAGCAGCCAAGATCCGGGTAGCACCTACGAGCAGTACTTC	CASSQDPGSTYEQYF
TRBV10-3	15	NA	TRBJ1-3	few	TGTGCCATCAGAGAAATGACAGGACCTGGAAACACCATATATTTT	CAIREMTGPGNTIYF
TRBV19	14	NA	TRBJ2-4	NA	TGTGCCAGTAGTATAGCCGGGACTCAAAACATTCAGTACTTC	CASSIAGTQNIQYF
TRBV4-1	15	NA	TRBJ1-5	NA	TGCGCCAGCAGCCAAGAGGGTGGGAGAGATCAGCCCCAGCATTTT	CASSQEGGRDQPQHF
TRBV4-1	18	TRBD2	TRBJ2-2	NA	TGCGCCAGCAGCCAAGAGGGGGATAGCGGGGTCTTCACCGGGGAGCTGTTTTTT	CASSQEGDSGVFTGELFF
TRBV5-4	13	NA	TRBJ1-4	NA	TGTGCCAGCAGCCCCGGGAGGGATGAAAAACTGTTTTTT	CASSPGRDEKLFF
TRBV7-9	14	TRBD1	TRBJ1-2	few	TGTGCCAGCAGCTTAGAGGGGGCGATCCGTGGCTACACCTTC	CASSLEGAIRGYTF
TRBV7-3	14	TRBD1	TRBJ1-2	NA	TGTGCCAGCAGCCCCGACAGGGGCCCTTATGGCTACACCTTC	CASSPDRGPYGYTF
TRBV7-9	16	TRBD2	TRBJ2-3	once	TGTGCCAGCAGCTTATTGACTAGCGGGGGGACAGATACGCAGTATTTT	CASSLLTSGGTDTQYF
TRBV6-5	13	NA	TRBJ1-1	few	TGTGCCAGCAGTCGGACAGCAAACACTGAAGCTTTCTTT	CASSRTANTEAFF
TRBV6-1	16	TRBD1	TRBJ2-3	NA	TGTGCCAGCAGTGTACGTCCCGGGACAGGGCCCGATACGCAGTATTTT	CASSVRPGTGPDTQYF
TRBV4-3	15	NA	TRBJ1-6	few	TGCGCCAGCAGCCAAAGGGGGGGAGATGGTTCACCCCTCCACTTT	CASSQRGGDGSPLHF
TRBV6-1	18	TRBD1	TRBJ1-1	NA	TGTGCCAGCAGTGAATTCCAGGGGGCGCTTGGCTTGAACACTGAAGCTTTCTTT	CASSEFQGALGLNTEAFF
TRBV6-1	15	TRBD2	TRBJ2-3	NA	TGTGCCAGCAGTCCGACTAGCGGGGCCTGGGATACGCAGTATTTT	CASSPTSGAWDTQYF
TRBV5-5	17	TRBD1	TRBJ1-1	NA	TGTGCCAGCAGCTCCTGGACAGGGGCGGACACGGACACTGAAGCTTTCTTT	CASSSWTGADTDTEAFF
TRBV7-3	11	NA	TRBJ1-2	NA	TGTGCCAGCGGCGGTGGCTATGGCTACACCTTC	CASGGGYGYTF
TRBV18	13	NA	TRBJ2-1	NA	TGTGCCAGCTCACCAATTCGCGGAAATGAGCAGTTCTTC	CASSPIRGNEQFF
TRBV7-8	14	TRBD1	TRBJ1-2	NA	TGTGCCAGCAGCTTATGGGGGACAGGGTATGGCTACACCTTC	CASSLWGTGYGYTF
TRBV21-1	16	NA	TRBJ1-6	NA	TGTGCCAGCAGCAAAGTTCGGACAGGGCGCAATTCACCCCTCCACTTT	CASSKVRTGRNSPLHF